The 17 T cell receptor beta chains given below trace back to one sample, sequenced in a study of blood T cells in healthy people across ages. The use of a sample-barcoded 5' primer and a J-beta primer mix characterized a second PCR of about 6 to 11 cycles. TCRdb called the 5' RACE reads again in MiXCR, with one record for every CDR3 protein. The data show approximately 2,000,000 distinct CDR3 sequences, about two fifths seen once. The material sequenced was blood. The source is a human donor in good health.

CDR3 DNA sequence: TGTGCCAGCAGTTTACGGGTGGCCCTTGAAGCTTTCTTT. Translating it yields CASSLRVALEAFF. This chain links TRBV28 with TRBJ1-1; no firm D call. The CDR3 contains 13 residues. CDR1 and CDR2 from the germline V gene are MDHEN and SYDVKM. Between the trimmed V and J ends, which lost 2 bases and 7 bases, there was a span of 11 bases.

This clonotype appeared once. A much larger clone differs by one base, so this may be a read error. The chain employs TRBV25-1 and TRBJ2-1; 8 positions agree with TRBD1. This CDR3 has 14 residues. Losses at the gene ends were 6 bases for V and 9 bases for J; bases not matched to a gene: 10. Germline V gene sequence: CDR1 MGHDK, CDR2 SYGVNS. The CDR3 bases are TGTGCCAGCAGGACGGCAGGGGGCTTTACTGAGCAGTTCTTC. Its protein is CASRTAGGFTEQFF.

The chain combines TRBV4-3 with TRBJ2-7, with 11 bases fitting TRBD2. This CDR3 has 15 amino acids. J was trimmed by 2 bases and V by 2 bases; bases with no gene match: 2. CDR1 is LGHNA and CDR2 is YSLEER in the germline V gene. CDR3 protein: CASSQLAGGPYEQYF. Here the CDR3 DNA reads TGCGCCAGCAGCCAACTAGCGGGGGGTCCCTACGAGCAGTACTTC.

The chain employs TRBV7-9 and TRBJ2-1, with D maybe TRBD1 (6 bases). This CDR3 is built from 17 residues. Per the germline V gene, CDR1 is SEHNR and CDR2 is FQNEAQ (reference sequence). Trimming shortened V by 2 bases and J by 4 bases, and 18 bases separated the two germline ends. CDR3 amino acids: CASSLNRIGQPYNEQFF. The CDR3 DNA is TGTGCCAGCAGCTTAAATCGCATCGGACAGCCTTACAATGAGCAGTTCTTC.

This clonotype was seen a handful of times. Compared with germline, one end of the junction differs, possibly owing to a read error. The chain combines TRBV2 with TRBJ2-1; TRBD1 matches at 8 bases. Germline CDR1 and CDR2: SNHLY and FYNNEI. CDR3 length equals 14 residues. CDR3 protein: CAGSDGTGTGEQFF. The CDR3, as DNA: TGTGCCGGCAGTGACGGGACAGGAACGGGTGAGCAGTTCTTC.

This chain joins TRBV6-1 and TRBJ2-7, with 7 bases lining up with TRBD1. The CDR3 covers 14 residues. Germline CDR1 and CDR2: MNHNS and SASEGT. Germline trimming cut 6 bases from V and 3 bases from J; bases unmatched to any gene: 8. The CDR3 nucleotides read TGTGCCAGCAGCCGGGACAGACGATTCTACGAGCAGTACTTC. Encoded protein: CASSRDRRFYEQYF.

The CDR3 DNA is TGCAGTGCTAGAGGACAGGCGTCCTGCGGGCAGTACTTC. Its translation is CSARGQASCGQYF. This chain connects TRBV20-1 to TRBJ2-5; a possible D gene is TRBD1 (6 bases). The CDR3 totals 13 residues. Trimming cost V 1 base and J 11 bases, with 17 bases left between them. Germline values: CDR1 DFQATT, CDR2 SNEGSKA (reference sequence).

This clonotype was seen a handful of times. One end of the junction varies from germline; a read error may be responsible. The chain employs TRBV11-2 and TRBJ1-6; possibly TRBD1 for D (5 bases). There are 15 residues in the CDR3. Germline V gene lookup returns CDR1 SGHAT and CDR2 FQNNGV. CDR3 region: CASSLSHGAKSPIHF. The CDR3 DNA sequence: TGTGCCAGCAGCTTATCCCACGGGGCTAAATCACCCATCCACTTT. The whole variable domain, remainder taken from reference TRBV11-2 and TRBJ1-6, is EAGVAQSPRYKIIEKRQSVAFWCNPISGHATLYWYQQILGQGPKLLIQFQNNGVVDDSQLPKDRFSAERLKGVDSTLKIQPAKLEDSAVYLCASSLSHGAKSPIHFGNGTRLTVT.

The chain carries TRBV20-1 and TRBJ2-4; a possible D gene is TRBD2 (5 bases). The DNA end is more similar to TRBJ2-7, so the J call may be wrong. Germline V gives CDR1 DFQATT, CDR2 SNEGSKA (reference sequence). The CDR3 has 16 amino acids. In DNA form, the CDR3 reads TGCAGTGCCCTGGACCTTTCTAGCATAGATTTATACGAGCAGTACTTC. It translates to CSALDLSSIDLYEQYF.

This chain joins TRBV4-2 and TRBJ1-1; D is undetermined. The CDR3 sequence is 16 residues long. The V gene lost 0 bases and the J gene lost 0 bases, with 11 bases spanning the gap. CDR1 is LGHNA, CDR2 YNFKEQ, per germline. CDR3 in DNA: TGTGCCAGCAGCCAAGAGTTCGGGGAGGTGAACACTGAAGCTTTCTTT. This codes for CASSQEFGEVNTEAFF.

Only a few counts were recorded for this clonotype. This chain uses TRBV27 with TRBJ2-3; possible D gene TRBD1, 6 bases. Germline values: CDR1 MNHEY, CDR2 SMNVEV (reference sequence). Trimming took off 3 bases at V and 4 bases at J, with 14 bases between the two ends. The CDR3 loop spans 15 amino acids. The CDR3 DNA reads as TGTGCCAGCAGTTTTCAGGGAGAGGGGGCAGATACGCAGTATTTT. Its translation is CASSFQGEGADTQYF.

The chain combines TRBV7-9 with TRBJ2-6; 10 nucleotides match TRBD1. This CDR3 is built from 16 residues. Trimming at V came to 5 bases and at J to 2 bases, leaving 3 bases not matched to a gene. CDR1 and CDR2 from the germline V gene are SEHNR and FQNEAQ (reference sequence). CDR3 bases: TGTGCCAGCAGCCCAGGGACAGGGGCTGGGGCCAACGTCCTGACTTTC. Encoded protein: CASSPGTGAGANVLTF.

The V and J genes are TRBV10-3 and TRBJ1-2; D unresolved. The CDR3 sequence is 15 residues long. V dropped 7 bases and J dropped 5 bases, with 20 bases sitting between them. CDR1 is ENHRY, CDR2 SYGVKD, per germline. The CDR3, as DNA: TGTGCCATCAAGACCTTTTTTGGGGAGGGATATGGCTACACCTTC. Residues: CAIKTFFGEGYGYTF.

V is TRBV7-9 and J is TRBJ2-1; D unresolved. Trimming removed 5 bases at V and 7 bases at J, with 12 bases between. The CDR3 spans 13 residues. Germline CDR1 SEHNR, CDR2 FQNEAQ (reference sequence). CDR3 in DNA: TGTGCCAGCAGCCCTCCGGTGGAGAATGAGCAGTTCTTC. This codes for CASSPPVENEQFF.

This clonotype occurred many times. The genes are TRBV7-3 and TRBJ2-3; D is ambiguous. V was clipped by 5 bases and J by 2 bases, with 11 bases between them. Germline V gene lookup returns CDR1 SGHTA and CDR2 FQGTGA. CDR3 length: 14 residues. In DNA form, the CDR3 reads TGTGCCAGCAGCCCCCAAAGTTCCACAGATACGCAGTATTTT. It specifies CASSPQSSTDTQYF.

A note on this clonotype: At one end the junction does not follow the germline gene, possibly because of a read error. The V call is TRBV9, the J call TRBJ2-4; 12 nucleotides agree with TRBD2. TRBJ2-5 matches the DNA end more closely, so the J call is doubtful. Germline V gene sequence: CDR1 SGDLS, CDR2 YYNGEE. The CDR3 length is 16 residues. The CDR3 spells CASSAGLAGILETQYF. The CDR3 region has the DNA TGCGCCAGCAGCGCCGGACTAGCGGGGATCCTAGAGACCCAGTACTTC.

In this sample, this clonotype turned up a few times. The gene calls are TRBV6-1 and TRBJ2-3; D gene unclear. Trimming removed 0 bases at V and 3 bases at J, with 10 bases between. CDR3 length equals 15 residues. Germline V gene sequence: CDR1 MNHNS, CDR2 SASEGT. CDR3 DNA: TGTGCCAGCAGTGAAGCCCAAATTCAAACAGATACGCAGTATTTT. As protein: CASSEAQIQTDTQYF.